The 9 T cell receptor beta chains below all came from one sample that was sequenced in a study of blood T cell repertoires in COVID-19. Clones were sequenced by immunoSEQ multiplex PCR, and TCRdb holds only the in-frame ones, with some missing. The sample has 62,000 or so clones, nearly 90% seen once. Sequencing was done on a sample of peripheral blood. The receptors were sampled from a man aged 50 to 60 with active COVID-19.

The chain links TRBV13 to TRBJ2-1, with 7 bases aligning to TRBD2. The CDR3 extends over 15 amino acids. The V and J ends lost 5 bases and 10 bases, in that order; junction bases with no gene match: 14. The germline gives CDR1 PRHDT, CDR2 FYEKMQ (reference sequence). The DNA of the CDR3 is TGTGCCAGCAGCCCGCGGGACTATAGCGGGCGGGAGCAGTTCTTC. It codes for CASSPRDYSGREQFF.

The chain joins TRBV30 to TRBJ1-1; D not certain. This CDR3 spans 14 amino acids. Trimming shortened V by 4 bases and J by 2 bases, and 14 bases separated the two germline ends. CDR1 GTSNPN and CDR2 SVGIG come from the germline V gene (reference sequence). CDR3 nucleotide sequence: TGTGCCTGGACCTCCGCGGGCTTTAACACTGAAGCTTTCTTT. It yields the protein CAWTSAGFNTEAFF.

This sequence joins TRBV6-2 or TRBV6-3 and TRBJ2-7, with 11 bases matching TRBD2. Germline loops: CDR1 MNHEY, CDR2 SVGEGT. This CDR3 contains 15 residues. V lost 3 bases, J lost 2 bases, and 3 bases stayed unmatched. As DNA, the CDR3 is TGTGCCAGCAGTTATGGGGGACTAGCGGCCTACGAGCAGTACTTC. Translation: CASSYGGLAAYEQYF.

The CDR3 nucleotides are TGCGCCAGCAGCTTGGGTAGTAGCGGGCAAGAGACCCAGTACTTC. Protein product: CASSLGSSGQETQYF. The rearrangement links TRBV5-1 to TRBJ2-5; 7 positions match TRBD2. The V and J ends lost 0 bases and 2 bases, in that order; junction bases with no gene match: 4. The length of the CDR3 is 15 residues. Germline CDR1 and CDR2: SGHRS and YFSETQ.

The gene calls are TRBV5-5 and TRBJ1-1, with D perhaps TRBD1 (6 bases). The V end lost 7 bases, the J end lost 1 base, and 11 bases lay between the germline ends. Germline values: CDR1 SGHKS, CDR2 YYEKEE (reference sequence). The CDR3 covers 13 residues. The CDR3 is CASSQGGNTEAFF. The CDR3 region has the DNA TGTGCCAGCTCCCAAGGGGGGAACACTGAAGCTTTCTTT.

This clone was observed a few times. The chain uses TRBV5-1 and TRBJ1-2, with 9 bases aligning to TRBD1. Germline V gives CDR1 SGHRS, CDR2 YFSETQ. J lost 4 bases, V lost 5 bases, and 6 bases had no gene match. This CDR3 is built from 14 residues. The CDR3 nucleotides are TGCGCCAGCAGAAAACAGGGGGCGGGCTATGGCTACACCTTC. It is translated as CASRKQGAGYGYTF.

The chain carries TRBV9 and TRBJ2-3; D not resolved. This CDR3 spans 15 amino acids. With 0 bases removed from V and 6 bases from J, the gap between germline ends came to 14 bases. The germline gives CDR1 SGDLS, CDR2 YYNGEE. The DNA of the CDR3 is TGTGCCAGCAGCGTAGTTTACAGTTCCTCCGATACGCAGTATTTT. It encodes CASSVVYSSSDTQYF.

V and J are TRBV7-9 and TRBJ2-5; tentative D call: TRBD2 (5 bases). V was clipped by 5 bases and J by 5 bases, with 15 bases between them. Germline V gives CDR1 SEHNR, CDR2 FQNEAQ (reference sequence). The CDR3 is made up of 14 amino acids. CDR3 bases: TGTGCCAGCAGCGCCGCGGACTCGCGGGAGACCCAGTACTTC. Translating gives CASSAADSRETQYF.

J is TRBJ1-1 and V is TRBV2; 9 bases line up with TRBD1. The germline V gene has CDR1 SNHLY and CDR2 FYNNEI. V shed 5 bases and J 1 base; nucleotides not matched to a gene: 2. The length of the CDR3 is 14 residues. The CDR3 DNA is TGTGCCAGCAGTCTGGACAGGGGGAACACTGAAGCTTTCTTT. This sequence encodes CASSLDRGNTEAFF.